Each of the 13 T cell receptor beta chains below was sequenced from the same sample in a study of blood T cell repertoires in COVID-19. Data came from immunoSEQ multiplex PCR; TCRdb stores just in-frame clones and leaves some out. The table lists hundreds of thousands of clones, more than 75% of them singletons, with less than 3.5% in the top ten. The sequencing input was peripheral blood. The source is a human donor in a cohort sampled during active COVID-19.

The rearrangement links TRBV14 to TRBJ2-3; no clear D gene. Trimming shortened V by 1 base and J by 5 bases, and 7 bases separated the two germline ends. Germline V CDR1 and CDR2: SGHDN, FVKESK. CDR3 length: 13 residues. This chain's CDR3 is CASSQGHRDTQYF. CDR3 coding DNA: TGTGCCAGCAGCCAAGGGCATCGAGATACGCAGTATTTT.

The genes are TRBV27 and TRBJ2-3; no firm D call. This CDR3 comprises 13 residues. The germline gives CDR1 MNHEY, CDR2 SMNVEV (reference sequence). The V end was cut by 2 bases, the J end by 8 bases, with 11 bases between. The CDR3 DNA reads as TGTGCCAGCAGTTTAACCCAGACTGGTACGCAGTATTTT. Protein sequence: CASSLTQTGTQYF.

Here the CDR3 reads CAISEFQVNENTEAFF. CDR3 DNA sequence: TGTGCCATCAGTGAGTTCCAGGTCAATGAGAACACTGAAGCTTTCTTT. This rearrangement joins TRBV10-3 to TRBJ1-1; D gene ambiguous. Trimming stripped 1 base from V and 1 base from J, with 13 bases between. Germline-derived CDR1 and CDR2 are ENHRY and SYGVKD. This CDR3 has 16 amino acids.

V is TRBV7-3 and J is TRBJ1-1, with a weak D call TRBD1 (5 bases). CDR1 is SGHTA, CDR2 FQGTGA, per germline. Trimming pared 5 bases from V and 5 bases from J, leaving 15 bases between. This CDR3 is 14 amino acids long. The CDR3 sequence is CASSPSGGDTEAFF. As DNA, the CDR3 is TGTGCCAGCAGCCCGTCGGGGGGAGATACTGAAGCTTTCTTT.

This chain connects TRBV6-2 or TRBV6-3 to TRBJ2-1; 10 nucleotides match TRBD1. Germline V gene lookup returns CDR1 MNHEY and CDR2 SVGEGT. CDR3 length: 15 amino acids. V lost 2 bases, J lost 9 bases, and 7 bases stayed unmatched. CDR3 in amino acids: CASSYTRQGAGEQFF. CDR3 coding DNA: TGTGCCAGCAGTTACACCCGACAGGGGGCGGGTGAGCAGTTCTTC.

The chain carries TRBV7-2 and TRBJ1-2; D not resolved. The germline gives CDR1 SGHTA, CDR2 FQGNSA. Deletions cut 5 bases from V and 5 bases from J, with 9 bases between. The CDR3 sequence is 12 residues long. The CDR3 nucleotides read TGTGCCAGCAGCGCCCACCAGTATGGCTACACCTTC. This codes for CASSAHQYGYTF.

This chain uses TRBV18 with TRBJ2-3; D gene uncertain. Germline assignment: CDR1 KGHSH and CDR2 LQKENI. The CDR3 runs 13 residues. With 3 bases removed from V and 5 bases from J, the gap between germline ends came to 9 bases. Here the CDR3 reads CASSPIGVDTQYF. As DNA, the CDR3 is TGTGCCAGCTCACCCATTGGAGTAGATACGCAGTATTTT.

This chain links TRBV5-1 with TRBJ2-1; 10 nucleotides align to TRBD2. J lost 10 bases, V lost 1 base, and 8 bases had no gene match. In germline, CDR1 is SGHRS, CDR2 YFSETQ. The CDR3 has 15 amino acids. CDR3 in amino acids: CASSLLLAGEGEQFF. The CDR3, as DNA: TGCGCCAGCAGCTTGCTTCTAGCGGGAGAAGGCGAGCAGTTCTTC.

The chain carries TRBV5-8 and TRBJ1-5, with a possible D match to TRBD1 (6 bases). Trimming left V 8 bases short and J 4 bases short, with 13 bases between. The CDR3 contains 13 residues. The germline CDR1 and CDR2 sequences are SGHTS and YDEGEE. CDR3 region: CARRRTENQPQHF. As DNA, the CDR3 is TGTGCCAGGAGAAGGACAGAGAATCAGCCCCAGCATTTT. Complete variable domain (other parts from reference TRBV5-8 and TRBJ1-5): EAGVTQSPTHLIKTRGQQATLRCSPISGHTSVYWYQQALGLGLQFLLWYDEGEERNRGNFPPRFSGRQFPNYSSELNVNALELEDSALYLCARRRTENQPQHFGDGTRLSIL.

Many counts were recorded for this clone. The chain joins TRBV5-8 to TRBJ2-1; D not resolved. Germline CDR1 SGHTS, CDR2 YDEGEE. V was cut by 0 bases and J by 3 bases, with 10 bases left in between. The CDR3 runs to 15 residues. The CDR3 DNA reads TGTGCCAGCAGCTTGGGAAGTAGCAGCTACAATGAGCAGTTCTTC. This encodes CASSLGSSSYNEQFF.

V usage is TRBV3-1 (or the pseudogene TRBV3-2) and J usage is TRBJ1-1, with D maybe TRBD1 (6 bases). This CDR3 region has 12 residues. Per germline, CDR1 LGHDT and CDR2 YNNKEL (reference sequence). The ends were cut back, 4 bases at V and 10 bases at J, with 13 bases in the middle. DNA for the CDR3: TGTGCCAGCAGCCTCAGGGGTTTGGGAGCTTTCTTT. Protein sequence: CASSLRGLGAFF.

V gene TRBV20-1 combines with J gene TRBJ2-5; 9 nucleotides agree with TRBD2. The length of the CDR3 is 14 residues. Germline CDR1 is DFQATT and CDR2 is SNEGSKA (reference sequence). Trimming took 3 bases from V and 4 from J; bases not matched to a gene: 6. Written as DNA, the CDR3 is TGCAGTGCTAGTCGGCGGGAGGGATCAGAGACCCAGTACTTC. Translated, it gives CSASRREGSETQYF.

The chain combines TRBV28 with TRBJ2-7, with 7 bases identical to TRBD1. CDR3 size: 14 residues. The V segment lost 6 bases and the J segment 1 base; nucleotides outside the gene matches: 6. The germline CDR1 and CDR2 sequences are MDHEN and SYDVKM. The CDR3 DNA sequence: TGTGCCAGCAGACTGCCAGGGGGTTCCTACGAGCAGTACTTC. This encodes CASRLPGGSYEQYF.